The clone carrying this T cell receptor beta chain was picked up one time. This sample was included in a study of T cell clones after liver transplantation. Study overall: Standard immunosuppression, with no induction, continued until 12-24 months after transplant. Patients counted as tolerant after at least one year off all immunosuppression, enzymes not exceeding twice normal.

The V and J ends lost 7 bases and 0 bases, in that order; junction bases with no gene match: 11. The CDR3 contains 16 residues. Germline assignment: CDR1 SGHNT and CDR2 YENEEA. TCRdb's table, derived via immunoSEQ multiplex PCR, lists solely in-frame clones and lacks some. The sample records around 110,000 clones, less than 95% being singletons. The chain links TRBV11-3 to TRBJ2-5; 7 bases are a match to TRBD1. The source was CD4+ T cells from blood, collected 12 months after liver transplant. This receptor was taken from a human patient who received a liver transplant. Some T cells may possibly be graft donor cells. The CDR3 is CASTPGAGTDQETQYF. CDR3 DNA: TGTGCCAGCACCCCAGGGGCCGGGACAGACCAAGAGACCCAGTACTTC.